The TCR beta chain under discussion was sequenced for a study of beta chain features in type 1 diabetes. As for the study in general: Healthy donors and patients showed comparable age, gender and cell yields.

A CD45RO/CCR7/CD25/CD127/CD95/CD27 panel sorted naive, central memory, regulatory and stem cell-like memory CD4+ cells. Purities in excess of 95% were seen in all sorted populations. After removal of 4 bases from V and 3 bases from J, the junction contained 5 bases not matched to a gene. The CDR3 sequence is 14 residues long. In germline, CDR1 is KGHSH, CDR2 LQKENI. Study-level findings and limits: The study found that naive, central memory and Treg TCRB repertoires appeared more similar in patients than in healthy donors. TCRB CDR3s were moderately but significantly shorter in Type 1 diabetes patients in all four CD4+ subsets.

A few counts support this clone. As yet, its antigen is unknown. The isolated RNA, all of it, was reverse transcribed, so expressed TCRB transcripts were what got sequenced. Sequenced by immunoSEQ multiplex PCR; TCRdb stores in-frame clones only, minus some. The top ten hold approximately 0.55% of the sample, which has roughly 350,000 clones, 8.5% to 10% seen once. The J gene is TRBJ2-7, the V gene TRBV18, with TRBD1 identical over 8 bases. The sequence was obtained from a man aged 25-45 years with type 1 diabetes. The sample was central memory CD4+ T cells from blood. The CDR3 coding sequence is TGTGCCAGCTCACTTTCCGGACAGGGCTACGAGCAGTACTTC. This codes for CASSLSGQGYEQYF.